Listed below are T cell receptor beta chains from one sample, sequenced in a study of Ad26.COV2.S vaccination and SARS-CoV-2 variants. Profiling relied on immunoSEQ multiplex PCR, and the TCRdb table lists in-frame clones only, not all of them. This sample has about 370,000 clones, with 80% to 90% found just once. The sample consisted of peripheral blood, taken in a trial of Ad26.COV2.S vaccine versus placebo. The receptors here all came from a person between 18 and 65 years old who received the Ad26.COV2.S COVID-19 vaccine or a placebo. CDR3s include the opening cysteine and the closing phenylalanine or tryptophan. The D gene is left open where the match is weak. For some rows the clone size is stated as once, few or many, or as a class when expanded; others skip it.

clone size,D gene,J gene,V gene,CDR3 protein,CDR3 DNA
-,-,TRBJ2-3,TRBV11-2,CASSFGRFGNQGTDTQYF,TGTGCCAGCAGCTTCGGGCGTTTTGGTAATCAGGGCACAGATACGCAGTATTTT
-,-,TRBJ1-5,TRBV7-2,CASSLGGYSNQPQHF,TGTGCCAGCAGCTTGGGGGGGTATAGCAATCAGCCCCAGCATTTT
-,-,TRBJ1-2,TRBV18,CASSQSEGQISNYGYTF,TGTGCCAGCTCACAGTCGGAGGGACAAATCAGCAACTATGGCTACACCTTC
-,TRBD1,TRBJ1-2,TRBV5-1,CASSFGTAKEGYTF,TGCGCCAGCAGCTTTGGGACAGCCAAGGAGGGCTACACCTTC
-,TRBD1,TRBJ2-1,TRBV5-1,CASSLVGQGYNEQFF,TGCGCCAGCAGCTTGGTGGGACAGGGTTACAATGAGCAGTTCTTC
few,TRBD1,TRBJ2-2,TRBV18,CASSPNTQGAGTGELFF,TGTGCCAGCTCACCAAACACCCAGGGGGCCGGGACCGGGGAGCTGTTTTTT
few,-,TRBJ2-2,TRBV5-5,CASSPAGGENTGELFF,TGTGCCAGCAGCCCAGCTGGGGGCGAGAACACCGGGGAGCTGTTTTTT
-,TRBD2,TRBJ2-1,TRBV7-2,CASSLGPPGLAGDHNEQFF,TGTGCCAGCAGCTTAGGTCCCCCGGGGCTAGCGGGGGACCACAATGAGCAGTTCTTC
few,TRBD1,TRBJ1-6,TRBV3-1/TRBV3-2,CASTLTGVGSPLHF,TGTGCCAGCACCTTGACAGGGGTAGGGTCACCCCTCCACTTT
-,TRBD2,TRBJ2-3,TRBV6-1,CASSEVPGGAGDTQYF,TGTGCCAGCAGTGAAGTCCCCGGGGGGGCTGGAGATACGCAGTATTTT
-,TRBD2,TRBJ2-1,TRBV11-3,CASSLGPSGYNEQFF,TGTGCCAGCAGCTTAGGCCCTAGCGGGTACAATGAGCAGTTCTTC
-,TRBD1,TRBJ1-1,TRBV5-1,CASSLSGTGGSTEAFF,TGCGCCAGCAGCTTATCGGGGACAGGGGGGAGCACTGAAGCTTTCTTT
-,-,TRBJ1-1,TRBV6-5,CASSLTAENTEAFF,TGTGCCAGCAGCTTGACAGCCGAGAACACTGAAGCTTTCTTT
-,TRBD2,TRBJ2-2,TRBV3-1/TRBV3-2,CASSQDGGGANTGELFF,TGTGCCAGCAGCCAAGATGGCGGGGGGGCGAACACCGGGGAGCTGTTTTTT
-,TRBD2,TRBJ2-5,TRBV6-6,CASSYGVAGTQETQYF,TGTGCCAGCAGTTATGGAGTAGCGGGGACTCAAGAGACCCAGTACTTC
-,TRBD1,TRBJ2-7,TRBV6-5,CASRGEDRGREQYF,TGTGCCAGCAGAGGCGAGGACAGGGGGAGGGAGCAGTACTTC
-,TRBD2,TRBJ2-1,TRBV4-1,CASSQWTGGPHEQFF,TGCGCCAGCAGCCAATGGACGGGGGGGCCTCATGAGCAGTTCTTC
-,-,TRBJ2-7,TRBV7-8,CASSLDISEQYF,TGTGCCAGCAGCTTAGACATCAGCGAGCAGTACTTC
-,-,TRBJ1-2,TRBV19,CASSILEGIGYGYTF,TGTGCCAGTAGTATCCTGGAAGGGATAGGCTATGGCTACACCTTC
-,-,TRBJ1-2,TRBV6-5,CASTETGGLDSGYTF,TGTGCCAGCACCGAGACGGGGGGTCTGGATTCTGGCTACACCTTC
-,-,TRBJ2-7,TRBV2,CASMDRANYEQYF,TGTGCCAGCATGGACAGAGCGAACTACGAGCAGTACTTC
-,TRBD2,TRBJ2-1,TRBV5-1,CASSDGTSGVYNEQFF,TGCGCCAGCAGCGACGGGACTAGCGGGGTTTACAATGAGCAGTTCTTC
few,-,TRBJ1-4,TRBV4-1,CASSQVGEKLFF,TGCGCCAGCAGCCAAGTGGGTGAAAAACTGTTTTTT
once,-,TRBJ1-2,TRBV5-1,CASSKEGSSYGYTF,TGCGCCAGCAGCAAAGAGGGGTCGTCATATGGCTACACCTTC
-,-,TRBJ1-1,TRBV12-3/TRBV12-4,CASSLSVNTEAFF,TGTGCCAGCAGTTTATCGGTGAACACTGAAGCTTTCTTT
-,TRBD1,TRBJ1-2,TRBV4-1,CASSQMFSRQGLSYGYTF,TGCGCCAGCAGCCAAATGTTTTCCCGACAGGGCCTATCCTATGGCTACACCTTC
-,TRBD2,TRBJ2-5,TRBV7-9,CASSFRLAGAVQETQYF,TGTGCCAGCAGCTTCCGGCTAGCGGGGGCCGTACAAGAGACCCAGTACTTC
-,-,TRBJ2-7,TRBV29-1,CSAVPQGSYEQYF,TGCAGCGCCGTACCACAGGGATCCTACGAGCAGTACTTC